The next 18 T cell receptor beta chains were all read from a single sample in a study of CD8 T cells in Susac syndrome. Random-hexamer reverse transcription was applied to about 0.45 to 1 ug RNA. MiXCR, run by TCRdb on the immunoSEQ multiplex PCR reads, gives a single entry per CDR3 protein. The sample lists some 47,000 distinct CDR3 sequences, over 90% occurring once. Material for sequencing was CD8+ T cells from PBMCs. The receptors come from a human donor in good health.

This clonotype was found once. This sequence joins TRBV11-2 and TRBJ2-5, with 8 bases identical to TRBD1. Germline V gene lookup returns CDR1 SGHAT and CDR2 FQNNGV. The trim removed 7 bases at V and 4 bases at J, leaving 14 bases unmatched. CDR3 length: 16 residues. The CDR3 coding sequence is TGTGCCAGCACCAACTTTCCAGGACAGGGTCGAGAGACCCAGTACTTC. It encodes CASTNFPGQGRETQYF.

The chain couples TRBV7-9 to TRBJ2-7, with a possible D match to TRBD2 (5 bases). The CDR3 runs to 15 residues. Germline values: CDR1 SEHNR, CDR2 FQNEAQ (reference sequence). V lost 4 bases to trimming and J lost 2 bases, with 15 bases between them. CDR3 DNA sequence: TGTGCCAGCAGCTCCCCCCAGGACGGGACCTACGAGCAGTACTTC. This encodes CASSSPQDGTYEQYF.

Here the CDR3 DNA reads TGCAGCGTTCCCCGGGACAGGGGTCCCGTTGTCGAGCAGTACTTC. Encoded protein: CSVPRDRGPVVEQYF. The chain uses TRBV29-1 and TRBJ2-7; TRBD1 matches at 10 bases. Germline loops: CDR1 SQVTM, CDR2 ANQGSEA. With 5 bases clipped from V and 6 bases from J, the junction kept 13 bases outside the gene matches. The CDR3 covers 15 residues.

The genes are TRBV6-2 or TRBV6-3 and TRBJ2-7, with TRBD2 identical over 9 bases. After removal of 1 base from V and 5 bases from J, the junction contained 3 bases not matched to a gene. This CDR3 is built from 14 residues. The V gene's germline CDR1 is MNHEY and CDR2 SVGEGT. The CDR3 is CASSYLVAGDEQYF. The DNA for the CDR3 is TGTGCCAGCAGTTACTTGGTAGCGGGAGACGAGCAGTACTTC.

The chain couples TRBV6-1 to TRBJ2-5; 8 nucleotides align to TRBD1. The CDR3 has 16 amino acids. Unmatched junction bases numbered 10, after V lost 4 bases and J lost 3 bases. Germline V gene data show CDR1 as MNHNS and CDR2 as SASEGT. The DNA of the CDR3 is TGTGCCAGCAGTGGGACAGGGCGCAGTACCAAAGAGACCCAGTACTTC. Protein: CASSGTGRSTKETQYF.

This chain connects TRBV7-2 to TRBJ2-3; 7 bases match TRBD2. Germline loops: CDR1 SGHTA, CDR2 FQGNSA. The CDR3 length is 15 residues. Trimming at V came to 5 bases and at J to 0 bases, leaving 5 bases not matched to a gene. CDR3 amino acids: CASSISGFSTDTQYF. The CDR3 DNA reads as TGTGCCAGCAGCATTAGCGGGTTTAGCACAGATACGCAGTATTTT.

The CDR3 loop is CASSQVPSGRINEQYF. CDR3 in DNA: TGTGCCAGCAGCCAAGTCCCTAGCGGGAGGATCAACGAGCAGTACTTC. This chain uses TRBV14 with TRBJ2-7, with 11 bases fitting TRBD2. V dropped 1 base and J dropped 5; count of bases not matched to a gene: 7. This CDR3 region has 16 residues. From germline, CDR1 is SGHDN and CDR2 FVKESK.

This rearrangement joins TRBV29-1 to TRBJ2-1; 9 bases are shared with TRBD1. Losses at the gene ends were 5 bases for V and 1 base for J; bases not matched to a gene: 6. Germline CDR1 reads SQVTM; CDR2 reads ANQGSEA. This CDR3 has 15 amino acids. The chain's CDR3 is CSVFTGGRSYNEQFF. CDR3 sequence (DNA): TGCAGCGTTTTTACAGGGGGCAGGTCCTACAATGAGCAGTTCTTC.

The rearrangement links TRBV7-9 to TRBJ2-7; D is possibly TRBD2 (6 bases). Germline-derived CDR1 and CDR2 are SEHNR and FQNEAQ (reference sequence). CDR3 size: 14 residues. The V end lost 2 bases, the J end lost 4 bases, and 12 bases lay between the germline ends. CDR3 sequence: CASSLTSSTYEQYF. The CDR3 bases are TGTGCCAGCAGCTTAACTAGCTCGACTTACGAGCAGTACTTC.

V usage is TRBV12-3 or TRBV12-4 and J usage is TRBJ2-7; the D is unclear. The CDR3 loop spans 13 amino acids. The ends were cut back, 0 bases at V and 5 bases at J, with 8 bases in the middle. The CDR3 region is CASSLAQWDEQYF. The CDR3 DNA reads TGTGCCAGCAGTTTAGCGCAGTGGGACGAGCAGTACTTC.

This chain links TRBV9 with TRBJ1-1, with no clear D. CDR1 SGDLS and CDR2 YYNGEE come from the germline V gene. V shed 5 bases and J shed 3 bases, with 11 bases lying between them. The CDR3 length is 13 residues. In DNA form, the CDR3 reads TGTGCCAGCAGAATAAAATGCGACACTGAAGCTTTCTTT. Protein product: CASRIKCDTEAFF.

The rearrangement uses TRBV7-9 and TRBJ2-7; TRBD2 agrees at 11 bases. CDR1 is SEHNR, CDR2 FQNEAQ, per germline (reference sequence). The CDR3 runs 19 residues. Trimming removed 5 bases from V and 0 bases from J; junction bases left unmatched: 15. For the CDR3, the DNA is TGTGCCAGCAGCCCCGGGAAGACTAGCGGGGTCTATTCCTCCTACGAGCAGTACTTC. Protein product: CASSPGKTSGVYSSYEQYF.

This clonotype was counted only a few times. This sequence joins TRBV4-1 and TRBJ2-7; 8 positions agree with TRBD1. The V segment lost 0 bases and the J segment 7 bases; nucleotides outside the gene matches: 5. The CDR3 sequence is 14 residues long. Per the germline V gene, CDR1 is MGHRA and CDR2 is YSYEKL. The CDR3 coding sequence is TGCGCCAGCAGCCAAGAGCAGGGGGCGGGAGAGCAGTACTTC. Its translation: CASSQEQGAGEQYF.

The CDR3 DNA sequence: TGTGCCAGCAAGGCCGGAGCCACCGGGGAGCTGTTTTTT. This codes for CASKAGATGELFF. The rearrangement uses TRBV27 and TRBJ2-2; no definite D call. Germline CDR1 reads MNHEY; CDR2 reads SMNVEV (reference sequence). Deletions cut 7 bases from V and 4 bases from J, with 10 bases between. The CDR3 spans 13 residues.

V and J are TRBV7-9 and TRBJ2-7; D perhaps matches TRBD1 (5 bases). V was cut by 3 bases and J by 4 bases, with 19 bases left in between. In germline, CDR1 is SEHNR, CDR2 FQNEAQ (reference sequence). The CDR3 extends over 16 amino acids. The CDR3, as DNA: TGTGCCAGCAGCTTGGTCCATCTAGGGGCACCTTACGAGCAGTACTTC. Encoded protein: CASSLVHLGAPYEQYF.

The chain links TRBV7-6 to TRBJ2-3; 8 bases agree with TRBD1. Germline V lookup: CDR1 SGHVS, CDR2 FNYEAQ. V was clipped by 0 bases and J by 3 bases; unmatched bases: 14. There are 19 residues in the CDR3. The chain's CDR3 is CASSLASGPTGGKTDTQYF. In DNA form, the CDR3 reads TGTGCCAGCAGCTTAGCTTCCGGCCCCACAGGGGGTAAGACAGATACGCAGTATTTT.

The rearrangement links TRBV5-1 to TRBJ2-7, with 9 bases that match TRBD1. Germline CDR1 is SGHRS and CDR2 is YFSETQ. The CDR3 consists of 16 residues. V lost 4 bases and J lost 5; bases outside the gene matches: 13. As DNA, the CDR3 is TGCGCCAGCAGCCCTGGGACAGGGAAGGTTCCGAACGAGCAGTACTTC. Residues: CASSPGTGKVPNEQYF. Combining the CDR3 with reference TRBV5-1 and TRBJ2-7 gives the whole variable domain KAGVTQTPRYLIKTRGQQVTLSCSPISGHRSVSWYQQTPGQGLQFLFEYFSETQRNKGNFPGRFSGRQFSNSRSEMNVSTLELGDSALYLCASSPGTGKVPNEQYFGPGTRLTVT.

CDR3 bases: TGTGCCAGCAGCACTGGTACGGGCAATGAGCAGTTCTTC. As protein: CASSTGTGNEQFF. The rearrangement links TRBV6-2 or TRBV6-3 to TRBJ2-1; D remains unclear. Germline values: CDR1 MNHEY, CDR2 SVGEGT. Trimming removed 6 bases from V and 6 bases from J, with 12 bases in between. The CDR3 is 13 residues long.